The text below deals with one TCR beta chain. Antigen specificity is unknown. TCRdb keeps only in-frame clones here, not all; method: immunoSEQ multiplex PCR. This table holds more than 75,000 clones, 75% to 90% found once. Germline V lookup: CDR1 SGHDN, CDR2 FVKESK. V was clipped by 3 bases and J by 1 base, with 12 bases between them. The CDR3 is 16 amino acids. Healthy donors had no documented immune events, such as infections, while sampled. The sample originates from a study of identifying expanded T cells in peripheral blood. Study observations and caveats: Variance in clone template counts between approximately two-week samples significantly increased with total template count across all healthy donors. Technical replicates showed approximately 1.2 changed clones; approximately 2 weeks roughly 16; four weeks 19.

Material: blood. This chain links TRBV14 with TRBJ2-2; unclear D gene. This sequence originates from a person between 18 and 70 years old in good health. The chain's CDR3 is CASSQYRPMNTGELFF. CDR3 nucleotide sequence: TGTGCCAGCAGCCAGTATCGCCCGATGAACACCGGGGAGCTGTTTTTT.